This entry describes one TCR beta chain. This clone has more than one count but fewer than ten. Its antigen is currently not known. Per-base quality was not reported, and no clone a single base away is much larger than it. This sample is drawn from a study of control samples from healthy donors and cancer patients (dated by TCRdb to between 2020 and 2021). Library preparation employed the immunoSEQ multiplex PCR assay. The table comes from immuneACCESS by way of TCRdb, which keeps in-frame sequences with V and J called. Part of the clones is missing from these tables; in studies checked, under half for an unresolved V gene and the rest for unknown reasons. The sample table contains about 120,000 clones; only one count was recorded for around 91% of them. Approximately 1.1% of the sample belongs to the ten largest clones. The source is a woman in her fifties or sixties with colorectal cancer. The sequenced sample was PBMCs.

The DNA reads as follows: TGTGCCAGCAGCCTCACCTCGGGCAGCTCCTATGGCTACACCTTC. Its translation reads: CASSLTSGSSYGYTF. This chain joins TRBV7-3 to TRBJ1-2; the D gene identity is not certain. The CDR3, cysteine through phenylalanine, is 15 amino acids long. Left in the record is the CDR3 DNA by itself, 45 bases read in frame from the first base. CDR1 and CDR2, looked up from the germline V gene, are SGHTA and FQGTGA. Trimming removed 5 bases from V and 4 bases from J, leaving 17 bases between the germline ends.